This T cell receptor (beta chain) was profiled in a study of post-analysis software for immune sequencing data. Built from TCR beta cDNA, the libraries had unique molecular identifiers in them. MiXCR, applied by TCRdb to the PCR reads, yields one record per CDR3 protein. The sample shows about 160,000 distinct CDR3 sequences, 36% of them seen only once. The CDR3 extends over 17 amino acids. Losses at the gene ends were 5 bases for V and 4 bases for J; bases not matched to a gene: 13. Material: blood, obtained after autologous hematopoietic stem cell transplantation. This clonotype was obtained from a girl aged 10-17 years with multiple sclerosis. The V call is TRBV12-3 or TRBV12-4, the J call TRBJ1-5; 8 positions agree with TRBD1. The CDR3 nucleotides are TGTGCCAGCAGTCCTACTTTCCTGACAGGGGTGAATCAGCCCCAGCATTTT. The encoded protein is CASSPTFLTGVNQPQHF.